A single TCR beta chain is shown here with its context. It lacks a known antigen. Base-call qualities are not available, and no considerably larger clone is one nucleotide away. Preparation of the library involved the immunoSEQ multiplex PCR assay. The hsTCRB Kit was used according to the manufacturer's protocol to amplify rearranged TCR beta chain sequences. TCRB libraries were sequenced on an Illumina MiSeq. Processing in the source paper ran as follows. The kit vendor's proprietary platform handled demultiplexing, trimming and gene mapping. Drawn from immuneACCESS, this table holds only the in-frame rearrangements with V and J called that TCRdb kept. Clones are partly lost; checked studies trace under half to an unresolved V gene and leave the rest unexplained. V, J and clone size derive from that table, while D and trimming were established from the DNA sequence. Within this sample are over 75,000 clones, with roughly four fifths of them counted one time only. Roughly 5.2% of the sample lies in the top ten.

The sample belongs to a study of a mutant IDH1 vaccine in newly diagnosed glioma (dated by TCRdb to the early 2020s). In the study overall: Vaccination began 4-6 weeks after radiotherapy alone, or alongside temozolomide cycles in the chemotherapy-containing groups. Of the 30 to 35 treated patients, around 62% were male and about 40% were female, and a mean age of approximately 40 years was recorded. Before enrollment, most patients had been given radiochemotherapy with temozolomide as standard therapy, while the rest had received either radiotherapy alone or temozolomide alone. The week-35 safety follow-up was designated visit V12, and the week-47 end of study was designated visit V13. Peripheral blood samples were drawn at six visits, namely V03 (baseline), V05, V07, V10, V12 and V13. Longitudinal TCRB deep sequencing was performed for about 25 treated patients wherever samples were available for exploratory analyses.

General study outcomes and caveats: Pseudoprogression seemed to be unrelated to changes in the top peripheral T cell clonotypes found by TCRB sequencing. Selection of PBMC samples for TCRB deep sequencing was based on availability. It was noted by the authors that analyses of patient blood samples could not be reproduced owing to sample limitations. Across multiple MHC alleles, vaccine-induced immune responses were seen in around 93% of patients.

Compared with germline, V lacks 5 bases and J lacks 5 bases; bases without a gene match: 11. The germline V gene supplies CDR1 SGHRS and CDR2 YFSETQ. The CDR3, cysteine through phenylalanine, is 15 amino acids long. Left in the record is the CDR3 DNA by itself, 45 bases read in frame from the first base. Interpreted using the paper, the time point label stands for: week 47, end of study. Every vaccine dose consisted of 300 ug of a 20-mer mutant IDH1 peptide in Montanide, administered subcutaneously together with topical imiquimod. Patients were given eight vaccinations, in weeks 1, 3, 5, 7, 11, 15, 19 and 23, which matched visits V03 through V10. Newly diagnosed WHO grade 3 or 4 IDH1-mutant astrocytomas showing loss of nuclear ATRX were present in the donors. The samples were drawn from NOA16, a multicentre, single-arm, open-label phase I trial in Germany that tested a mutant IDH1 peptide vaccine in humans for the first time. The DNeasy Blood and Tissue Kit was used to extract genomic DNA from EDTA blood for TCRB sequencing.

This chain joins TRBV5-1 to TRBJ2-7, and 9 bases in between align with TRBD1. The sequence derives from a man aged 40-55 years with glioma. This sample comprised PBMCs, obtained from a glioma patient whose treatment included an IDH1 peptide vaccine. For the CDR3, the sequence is CASREPGTGTHEQYF. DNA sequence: TGCGCCAGCAGAGAACCCGGGACAGGGACCCACGAGCAGTACTTC.